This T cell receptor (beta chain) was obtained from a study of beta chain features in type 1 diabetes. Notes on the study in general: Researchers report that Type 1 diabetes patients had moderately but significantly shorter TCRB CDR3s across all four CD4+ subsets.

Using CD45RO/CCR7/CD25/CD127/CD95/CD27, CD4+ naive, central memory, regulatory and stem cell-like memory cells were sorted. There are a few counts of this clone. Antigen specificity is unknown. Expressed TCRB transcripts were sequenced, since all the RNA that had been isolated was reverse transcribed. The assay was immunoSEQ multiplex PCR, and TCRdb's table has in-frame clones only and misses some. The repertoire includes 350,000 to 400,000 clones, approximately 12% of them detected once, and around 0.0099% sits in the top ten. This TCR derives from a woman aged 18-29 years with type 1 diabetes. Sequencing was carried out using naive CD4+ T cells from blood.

The CDR3 is CASSLGTSSGETQYF. The CDR3 DNA reads TGCGCCAGCAGCCTTGGGACTAGCTCGGGGGAGACCCAGTACTTC. The gene calls are TRBV5-1 and TRBJ2-5; TRBD2 aligns across 9 bases. From germline, CDR1 is SGHRS and CDR2 YFSETQ. V lost 4 bases to trimming and J lost 5 bases; unmatched junction nucleotides: 9. The CDR3 has 15 residues.